This TCR beta chain appears in the sequencing data of a study of post-analysis software for immune sequencing data. cDNA libraries for TCR beta contained unique molecular identifiers. TCRdb called the PCR reads again in MiXCR, with one record for every CDR3 protein. Of about 620,000 distinct CDR3 sequences detected, about 44% appear once; the ten largest clones hold over 1.5%. This clonotype has just one count. Sequencing used blood. This sequence originates from a girl under 18 with multiple sclerosis.

The CDR3 nucleotides are TGCAGCGTTGTACAAACCCCTTCCTACGAGCAGTACTTC. Amino acid sequence: CSVVQTPSYEQYF. The genes are TRBV29-1 and TRBJ2-7; D gene unclear. Germline V lookup: CDR1 SQVTM, CDR2 ANQGSEA. Between the trimmed V and J ends, which lost 4 bases and 1 base, there was a span of 11 bases. The CDR3 has 13 amino acids.